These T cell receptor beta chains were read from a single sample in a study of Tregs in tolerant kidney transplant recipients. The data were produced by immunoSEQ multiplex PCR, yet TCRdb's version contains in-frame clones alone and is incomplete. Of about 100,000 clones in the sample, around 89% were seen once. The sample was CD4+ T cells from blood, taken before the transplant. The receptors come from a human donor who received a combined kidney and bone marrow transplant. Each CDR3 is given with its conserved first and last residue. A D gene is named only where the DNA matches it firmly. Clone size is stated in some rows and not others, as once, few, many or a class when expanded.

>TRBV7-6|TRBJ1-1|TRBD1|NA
CASSLGGIGGQGLNTEAFF
TGTGCCAGCAGCTTAGGGGGCATAGGGGGACAGGGCTTGAACACTGAAGCTTTCTTT
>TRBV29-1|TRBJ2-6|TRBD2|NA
CSSRGGSSGANVLTF
TGCAGCTCCCGGGGGGGCTCCTCTGGGGCCAACGTCCTGACTTTC
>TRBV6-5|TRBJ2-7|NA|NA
CASRLKQGADREQYF
TGTGCCAGCAGACTGAAACAGGGCGCGGATCGCGAGCAGTACTTC
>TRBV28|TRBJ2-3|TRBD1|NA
CASSSPQGEGTDTQYF
TGTGCCAGCAGTTCCCCACAGGGGGAGGGCACAGATACGCAGTATTTT
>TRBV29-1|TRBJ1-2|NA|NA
CSVAQGTDTF
NA
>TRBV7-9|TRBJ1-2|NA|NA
CASKSQGIGLNGYTF
TGTGCCAGCAAATCCCAGGGGATAGGGTTGAATGGCTACACCTTC
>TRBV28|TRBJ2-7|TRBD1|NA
CATWTGDEQYF
TGTGCCACCTGGACAGGGGACGAGCAGTACTTC
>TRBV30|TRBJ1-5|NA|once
CAWSRRGGGPQHF
TGTGCCTGGAGTCGCAGGGGCGGTGGACCCCAGCATTTT
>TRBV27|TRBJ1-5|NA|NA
CASSPLSGKPQHF
TGTGCCAGCAGTCCCCTCAGCGGGAAGCCCCAGCATTTT
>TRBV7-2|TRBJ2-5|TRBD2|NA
CASSLAVAGGQETQYF
TGTGCCAGCAGCTTAGCGGTCGCGGGGGGGCAAGAGACCCAGTACTTC
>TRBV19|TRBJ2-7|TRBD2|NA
CASSIVLAGAYEQYF
TGTGCCAGTAGTATAGTCCTAGCGGGAGCCTACGAGCAGTACTTC
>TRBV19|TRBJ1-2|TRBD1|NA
CAIRQGSYGYTF
TGTGCCATCCGACAGGGGAGCTATGGCTACACCTTC
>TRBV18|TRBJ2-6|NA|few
CASSAAGSGANVLTF
TGTGCCAGCTCGGCGGCCGGGTCTGGGGCCAACGTCCTGACTTTC
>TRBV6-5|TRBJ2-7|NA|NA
CASRLTLSYEQYF
TGTGCCAGCAGACTCACCCTATCCTACGAGCAGTACTTC
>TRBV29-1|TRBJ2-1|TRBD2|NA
CSVEEGRGPGGEQFF
TGCAGCGTTGAAGAAGGAAGGGGCCCGGGGGGTGAGCAGTTCTTC
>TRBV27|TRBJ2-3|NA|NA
CASSLLGADTQYF
TGTGCCAGCAGTTTGTTGGGGGCGGATACGCAGTATTTT
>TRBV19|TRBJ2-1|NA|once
CASSIMEPSSYNEQFF
TGTGCCAGTAGTATAATGGAGCCCAGCTCCTACAATGAGCAGTTCTTC
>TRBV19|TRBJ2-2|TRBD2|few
CASSGLAGSGELFF
TGTGCCAGCTCCGGTCTAGCGGGATCCGGGGAGCTGTTTTTT